Listed below are T cell receptor beta chains from one sample, sequenced in a study of post-analysis software for immune sequencing data. One entry per CDR3 protein results from TCRdb running MiXCR on the PCR reads. The profile shows 150,000 to 200,000 distinct CDR3 sequences, around 28% of them singletons. Sequenced: blood. These receptors were taken from a girl aged 5-17 years with multiple sclerosis. Each CDR3 is given with its conserved first and last residue. Fields, in order: clone size, CDR3 length, D gene, J gene, V gene, CDR3 DNA, CDR3 protein. A D gene is named only where the DNA matches it firmly. Size values are once, few and many counts, or a class for expanded clones, and some rows have none.

>.|14|.|TRBJ1-2|TRBV2
TGTGCCAGCAGTAATGGATCGGCTTACTATGGCTACACCTTC
CASSNGSAYYGYTF
>.|15|.|TRBJ1-2|TRBV18
TGTGCCAGCTCACCTACTCGGGAGGAGGTGGGCGGCTACACCTTC
CASSPTREEVGGYTF
>many|16|.|TRBJ2-5|TRBV12-3/TRBV12-4
TGTGCCAGCACCCGGACTACCGGGAACAAGGGGGAGACCCAGTACTTC
CASTRTTGNKGETQYF
>few|15|.|TRBJ2-1|TRBV5-1
TGCGCCAGCAGCTTACAGGGGGCGGGGGGTGTGAAGCGGTTCTTC
CASSLQGAGGVKRFF
>.|14|.|TRBJ1-1|TRBV5-1
TGCGCCAGCAGCTTGGAGCAGCCGAACACTGAAGCTTTCTTT
CASSLEQPNTEAFF
>many|19|TRBD2|TRBJ2-7|TRBV4-1
TGCGCCAGCACCCCGGGTGGGGCTAGCGGGAGGCCAACCACCTACGAGCAGTACTTC
CASTPGGASGRPTTYEQYF
>.|13|.|TRBJ2-2|TRBV9
TGTGCCAGCAGCGTAGGAGAATACGGGGAGCTGTTTTTT
CASSVGEYGELFF
>.|16|.|TRBJ1-2|TRBV28
TGTGCCAGCAGCTTAGGGGGGGAGTCGTGGGGCTATGGCTACACCTTC
CASSLGGESWGYGYTF
>many|13|.|TRBJ1-5|TRBV5-1
TGCGCCAGCAGCTGGACACCCAATCAGCCCCAGCATTTT
CASSWTPNQPQHF
>many|16|.|TRBJ2-3|TRBV27
TGTGCCAGCAGTCCTCTTAGCGGCTGGCTCACAGATACGCAGTATTTT
CASSPLSGWLTDTQYF
>.|11|.|TRBJ2-1|TRBV10-1
TGCGCCAGCAGCGCTAGTAATGAGCAGTTCTTC
CASSASNEQFF
>.|13|.|TRBJ1-2|TRBV5-6
TGTGCCAGCAGCTTGCGAGGGGGCTATGGCTACACCTTC
CASSLRGGYGYTF
>.|15|TRBD1|TRBJ2-2|TRBV11-2
TGTGCCAGCAGCACAACCGGGACAGGGTCCGGGGAGCTGTTTTTT
CASSTTGTGSGELFF
>few|17|TRBD1|TRBJ1-2|TRBV11-2
TGTGCCAGCAGCTCCCTGACGGGACAGACCACTAACTATGGCTACACCTTC
CASSSLTGQTTNYGYTF
>few|13|.|TRBJ2-2|TRBV3-1
TGTGCCAGCAGCCAGGGGAACACCGGGGAGCTGTTTTTT
CASSQGNTGELFF
>.|13|.|TRBJ1-2|TRBV7-9
TGTGCCAGCCACCTGGGGGCTGGCTATGGCTACACCTTC
CASHLGAGYGYTF
>.|14|TRBD2|TRBJ2-3|TRBV12-3/TRBV12-4
TGTGCCAGCAGTTTTAGCGGGACCACAGATACGCAGTATTTT
CASSFSGTTDTQYF
>many|14|.|TRBJ2-7|TRBV12-3/TRBV12-4
TGTGCCAGCACCCGGGGCTTCCAGGACTACGAGCAGTACTTC
CASTRGFQDYEQYF
>few|15|TRBD2|TRBJ2-5|TRBV29-1
TGCAGCGCACTGGATCTAGCGGGAATTGCGGAGACCCAGTACTTC
CSALDLAGIAETQYF
>.|16|TRBD1|TRBJ2-7|TRBV5-1
TGCGCCGGCAGCTTGATATCGGGACAGCCCCTCTACGAGCAGTACTTC
CAGSLISGQPLYEQYF
>.|16|TRBD2|TRBJ2-1|TRBV20-1
TGCAGTGCTAGAGATATTCCTAGCGGCTCCTACAATGAGCAGTTCTTC
CSARDIPSGSYNEQFF
>many|15|TRBD1|TRBJ2-5|TRBV9
TGTGCCAGCAGCGTGATGAGGGGGCATGGAGAGACCCAGTACTTC
CASSVMRGHGETQYF
>few|15|.|TRBJ2-5|TRBV5-1
TGCGCCAGCAGCTGGGGGCGGGGACCGCAAGAGACCCAGTACTTC
CASSWGRGPQETQYF
>many|17|TRBD1|TRBJ2-3|TRBV12-3/TRBV12-4
TGTGCCAGCAGTTTAAGGGGACAGGGTCGTATCGCAGATACGCAGTATTTT
CASSLRGQGRIADTQYF
>.|13|.|TRBJ2-1|TRBV10-3
TGTGCCATCAGCCAGGGATCCTACAATGAGCAGTTCTTC
CAISQGSYNEQFF
>few|14|TRBD2|TRBJ2-7|TRBV28
TGTGCCAGCAGTGCTAGCGGGAGATCCTACGAGCAGTACTTC
CASSASGRSYEQYF
>.|13|.|TRBJ1-2|TRBV3-1
TGTGCCAGCAGCCAAGTTATTCTGGGCGGCTACACCTTC
CASSQVILGGYTF
>.|11|.|TRBJ1-1|TRBV6-2/TRBV6-3
TGTGCCAGCGGGGCGAACACTGAAGCTTTCTTT
CASGANTEAFF
>few|15|.|TRBJ1-6|TRBV14
TGTGCCAGCAGCCAAGATGCCGGATGGGATTCACCCCTCCACTTT
CASSQDAGWDSPLHF
>few|15|TRBD2|TRBJ2-1|TRBV7-2
TGTGCCAGCAGCTTAGAAGCGGGAGGTCGTCGTGAGCAGTTCTTC
CASSLEAGGRREQFF
>.|15|.|TRBJ2-7|TRBV28
TGTGCCAGCAGTTTAGCTCGGGGAACTGGAGACGAGCAGTACTTC
CASSLARGTGDEQYF
>.|12|.|TRBJ2-2|TRBV6-2/TRBV6-3
TGTGCCAGCCGTCAAGGCGCCGGGGAGCTGTTTTTT
CASRQGAGELFF
>few|13|.|TRBJ1-1|TRBV7-3
TGTGCCAGCAGCCCGACAGCCGATCGGGAAGCTTTCTTT
CASSPTADREAFF
>.|17|.|TRBJ2-7|TRBV27
TGTGCCAGCAGTTTATCGGTACTACCGGGCCCCCCCTACGAGCAGTACTTC
CASSLSVLPGPPYEQYF
>.|14|TRBD2|TRBJ2-5|TRBV5-6
TGTGCCAGCAGTATGTTCCGGAGCCGGGGGGAGCAGTACTTC
CASSMFRSRGEQYF
>many|13|.|TRBJ2-3|TRBV5-1
TGCGCCAGCAGCTCGGCAGGTGCAGATACGCAGTATTTT
CASSSAGADTQYF
>many|14|TRBD2|TRBJ2-3|TRBV20-1
TGCAGTGCTAGAAAACTAGCGGGAGAAGATACGCAGTATTTT
CSARKLAGEDTQYF
>few|14|.|TRBJ1-6|TRBV24-1
TGTGCCACCAGTGATCTGGCAGGGATCTCACCCCTCCACTTT
CATSDLAGISPLHF
>.|12|.|TRBJ1-3|TRBV29-1
TGCAGCGTTGTCACGCAGGGAAACACCATATATTTT
CSVVTQGNTIYF
>many|12|.|TRBJ2-7|TRBV10-3
TGTGCCATCAGTGATTGGCAACCCGAGCAGTACTTC
CAISDWQPEQYF
>.|16|.|TRBJ2-5|TRBV3-1
TGTGCCAGCAGCCAAGATCGCCCCGGGTACCAAGAGACCCAGTACTTC
CASSQDRPGYQETQYF
>few|12|.|TRBJ1-5|TRBV12-3/TRBV12-4
TGTGCCAGCAGCCAGACAGATCAGCCCCAGCATTTT
CASSQTDQPQHF
>many|15|.|TRBJ2-1|TRBV12-3/TRBV12-4
TGTGCCAGCAGTTTAGCGGGAGGAACTCACAATGAGCAGTTCTTC
CASSLAGGTHNEQFF
>many|13|.|TRBJ1-2|TRBV11-2
TGTGCCAGCACCTTTGCCCGGGGCTATGGCTACACCTTC
CASTFARGYGYTF
>.|17|.|TRBJ1-5|TRBV12-3/TRBV12-4
TGTGCCAGCAGTCCAGGGACATCCCCCTCCGGGAATCAGCCCCAGCATTTT
CASSPGTSPSGNQPQHF
>.|14|.|TRBJ1-1|TRBV4-1
TGCGCCAGCAGCCAGGCGGGGATTTCCACTGAAGTTTTCTTT
CASSQAGISTEVFF
>many|14|.|TRBJ2-5|TRBV7-7
TGTGCCAGCAGCCCGAGTGGGGCGGAAGGGACCCAGTACTTC
CASSPSGAEGTQYF
>many|16|.|TRBJ2-3|TRBV20-1
TGCAGTGCTAGATCCCGGACCGGGGGTAAGGGAGATACGCAGTATTTT
CSARSRTGGKGDTQYF
>.|14|.|TRBJ1-5|TRBV5-5
TGTGCCAGCAGCTCGGGGTCATTGGCGCAGCCCCAGCATTTT
CASSSGSLAQPQHF
>.|15|TRBD1|TRBJ2-7|TRBV12-3/TRBV12-4
TGTGCCAGCAGTTTAAATCCAGGGGGCAGCGACGAGCAGTACTTC
CASSLNPGGSDEQYF